A selection of T cell receptor beta chains follows, all from one sample in a study of beta chain features in type 1 diabetes. Assay used: immunoSEQ multiplex PCR; TCRdb lists only in-frame clones, some missing. The table lists around 400,000 clones, around an eighth of them singletons, with approximately 0.015% in the top ten. Sequencing input: naive CD4+ T cells from blood. The receptor set was obtained from a man in his late teens or twenties in good health. The CDR3 runs from the conserved cysteine through the conserved F or W. Each record gives: J gene, D gene, V gene, clone size, CDR3 protein, CDR3 DNA. D genes are given only for firm matches. Some rows have no size entry. The others give once, few or many, or a class for an expanded clone.

j_gene: TRBJ2-1; d_gene: NA; v_gene: TRBV30; abundance: NA; CDR3aa: CAWSILTNNEQFF; CDR3nt: TGTGCCTGGAGTATCCTCACTAACAATGAGCAGTTCTTC
j_gene: TRBJ2-4; d_gene: NA; v_gene: TRBV2; abundance: NA; CDR3aa: CASSVMGRMEGNIQYF; CDR3nt: TGTGCCAGCAGTGTAATGGGCCGCATGGAAGGAAACATTCAGTACTTC
j_gene: TRBJ1-5; d_gene: TRBD1; v_gene: TRBV6-6; abundance: NA; CDR3aa: CASSWGQGGNQPQHF; CDR3nt: TGTGCCAGCAGTTGGGGACAGGGGGGCAATCAGCCCCAGCATTTT
j_gene: TRBJ2-1; d_gene: NA; v_gene: TRBV9; abundance: few; CDR3aa: CASNVQGSYNEQFF; CDR3nt: TGTGCCAGCAACGTACAGGGCTCCTACAATGAGCAGTTCTTC
j_gene: TRBJ1-2; d_gene: TRBD1; v_gene: TRBV4-1; abundance: NA; CDR3aa: CASSQVRDSHGYTF; CDR3nt: TGCGCCAGCAGCCAAGTCCGGGACAGCCACGGCTACACCTTC
j_gene: TRBJ2-7; d_gene: NA; v_gene: TRBV15; abundance: few; CDR3aa: CATSRDKGGRGYEQYF; CDR3nt: TGTGCCACCAGCAGAGACAAGGGAGGGAGGGGGTACGAGCAGTACTTC
j_gene: TRBJ2-1; d_gene: TRBD1; v_gene: TRBV5-4; abundance: few; CDR3aa: CASSPALRTGRYNEQFF; CDR3nt: TGTGCCAGCAGCCCGGCCCTCAGGACAGGACGGTACAATGAGCAGTTCTTC
j_gene: TRBJ2-3; d_gene: TRBD2; v_gene: TRBV30; abundance: NA; CDR3aa: CAWREGLSSTDTQYF; CDR3nt: TGTGCCTGGAGGGAGGGACTATCTAGCACAGATACGCAGTATTTT
j_gene: TRBJ2-1; d_gene: TRBD2; v_gene: TRBV7-2; abundance: NA; CDR3aa: CASSHPSGREEQFF; CDR3nt: TGTGCCAGCAGCCACCCTAGCGGGAGGGAGGAGCAGTTCTTC
j_gene: TRBJ2-2; d_gene: NA; v_gene: TRBV7-2; abundance: NA; CDR3aa: CASSLEGTPTGELFF; CDR3nt: TGTGCCAGCAGCTTAGAGGGGACTCCGACCGGGGAGCTGTTTTTT
j_gene: TRBJ2-1; d_gene: TRBD2; v_gene: TRBV7-9; abundance: NA; CDR3aa: CASRPGGPYNEQFF; CDR3nt: TGTGCCAGCAGACCGGGGGGGCCGTACAATGAGCAGTTCTTC
j_gene: TRBJ1-5; d_gene: TRBD1; v_gene: TRBV7-2; abundance: NA; CDR3aa: CASSYRGRSNQPQHF; CDR3nt: TGTGCCAGCAGCTACAGGGGGCGAAGCAATCAGCCCCAGCATTTT
j_gene: TRBJ1-2; d_gene: NA; v_gene: TRBV5-6; abundance: NA; CDR3aa: CASSLAGQQYTF; CDR3nt: TGTGCCAGCAGCTTGGCCGGACAGCAGTACACCTTC
j_gene: TRBJ2-7; d_gene: TRBD1; v_gene: TRBV7-2; abundance: few; CDR3aa: CASSPWTGSNYEQYF; CDR3nt: TGTGCCAGCAGCCCGTGGACAGGGTCGAACTACGAGCAGTACTTC
j_gene: TRBJ2-1; d_gene: NA; v_gene: TRBV7-2; abundance: few; CDR3aa: CASSLVARYQPYNEQFF; CDR3nt: TGTGCCAGCAGCTTAGTAGCGCGCTACCAACCATACAATGAGCAGTTCTTC
j_gene: TRBJ1-2; d_gene: NA; v_gene: TRBV7-2; abundance: few; CDR3aa: CASSLTAYGYTF; CDR3nt: TGTGCCAGCAGCCTAACAGCCTATGGCTACACCTTC
j_gene: TRBJ1-2; d_gene: TRBD1; v_gene: TRBV7-9; abundance: few; CDR3aa: CASSITGDFNYGYTF; CDR3nt: TGTGCCAGCAGCATTACAGGGGACTTTAACTATGGCTACACCTTC
j_gene: TRBJ2-5; d_gene: TRBD2; v_gene: TRBV10-3; abundance: many; CDR3aa: CATRSGRDGETQYF; CDR3nt: TGTGCCACCCGAAGCGGGAGGGATGGGGAGACCCAGTACTTC
j_gene: TRBJ1-5; d_gene: NA; v_gene: TRBV28; abundance: NA; CDR3aa: CASRPSGGFGNQPQHF; CDR3nt: TGTGCCAGCAGACCCTCAGGAGGTTTCGGCAATCAGCCCCAGCATTTT
j_gene: TRBJ2-5; d_gene: NA; v_gene: TRBV11-2; abundance: few; CDR3aa: CASSQPAAPFTETQYF; CDR3nt: TGTGCCAGCAGCCAGCCCGCGGCCCCCTTCACGGAGACCCAGTACTTC
j_gene: TRBJ2-1; d_gene: TRBD1; v_gene: TRBV14; abundance: NA; CDR3aa: CASSQAFGQGNEQFF; CDR3nt: TGTGCCAGCAGCCAAGCTTTTGGACAGGGGAATGAGCAGTTCTTC
j_gene: TRBJ2-2; d_gene: NA; v_gene: TRBV4-3; abundance: NA; CDR3aa: CASSLEGRELFF; CDR3nt: TGCGCCAGCAGCTTGGAGGGCCGGGAGCTGTTTTTT
j_gene: TRBJ2-3; d_gene: TRBD2; v_gene: TRBV28; abundance: few; CDR3aa: CASSLISGGPGDTQYF; CDR3nt: TGTGCCAGCAGTTTAATCAGCGGGGGGCCGGGGGATACGCAGTATTTT
j_gene: TRBJ1-5; d_gene: NA; v_gene: TRBV6-1; abundance: few; CDR3aa: CASSAGGHNQPQHF; CDR3nt: TGTGCCAGCAGTGCGGGGGGGCACAATCAGCCCCAGCATTTT
j_gene: TRBJ2-7; d_gene: TRBD1; v_gene: TRBV7-9; abundance: NA; CDR3aa: CASSLDLAGGVSYEQYF; CDR3nt: TGTGCCAGCAGCCTAGACCTGGCAGGGGGCGTCTCGTACGAGCAGTACTTC
j_gene: TRBJ2-3; d_gene: NA; v_gene: TRBV7-8; abundance: NA; CDR3aa: CASSRTGGLQNTQYF; CDR3nt: TGTGCCAGCAGCCGGACGGGGGGCTTACAAAATACGCAGTATTTT
j_gene: TRBJ2-3; d_gene: TRBD2; v_gene: TRBV7-9; abundance: few; CDR3aa: CASSFGTSADTQYF; CDR3nt: TGTGCCAGCAGCTTCGGGACTAGTGCAGATACGCAGTATTTT
j_gene: TRBJ1-1; d_gene: NA; v_gene: TRBV29-1; abundance: few; CDR3aa: CSVSGPNTEAFF; CDR3nt: TGCAGCGTTTCAGGCCCTAACACTGAAGCTTTCTTT
j_gene: TRBJ2-3; d_gene: NA; v_gene: TRBV5-8; abundance: NA; CDR3aa: CASSLAAQGWNTQYF; CDR3nt: TGTGCCAGCAGCTTGGCCGCCCAGGGGTGGAATACGCAGTATTTT
j_gene: TRBJ2-5; d_gene: NA; v_gene: TRBV5-1; abundance: few; CDR3aa: CASSLVAGELETQYF; CDR3nt: TGCGCCAGCAGCTTGGTGGCCGGGGAGTTAGAGACCCAGTACTTC